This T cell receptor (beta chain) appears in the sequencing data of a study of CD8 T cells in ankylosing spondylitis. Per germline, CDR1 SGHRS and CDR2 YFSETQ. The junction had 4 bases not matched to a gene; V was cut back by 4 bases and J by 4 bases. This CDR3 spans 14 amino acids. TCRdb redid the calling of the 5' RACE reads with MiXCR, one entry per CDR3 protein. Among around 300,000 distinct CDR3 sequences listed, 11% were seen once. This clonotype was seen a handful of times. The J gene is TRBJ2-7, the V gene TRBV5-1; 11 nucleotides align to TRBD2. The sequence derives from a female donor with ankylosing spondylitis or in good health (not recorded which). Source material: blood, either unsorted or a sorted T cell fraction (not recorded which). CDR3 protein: CASSVLAGEYEQYF. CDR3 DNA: TGCGCCAGCAGCGTACTAGCGGGGGAATACGAGCAGTACTTC.